The rows below give T cell receptor beta chains drawn from one sample of a study of blood T cell repertoires in COVID-19. The repertoire was sequenced with immunoSEQ multiplex PCR; TCRdb's copy has only in-frame clones and lacks some. The sample has roughly 170,000 clones; 70% to 85% are singletons. Sequenced material: peripheral blood. The source of these receptors is a man aged 55 to 70 who had recovered from COVID-19. CDR3s include the opening cysteine and the closing phenylalanine or tryptophan. A D gene is named only where the DNA matches it firmly. Only part of the rows carry a size: once, few, many, or a class if the clone is expanded.

size | J | D | V | DNA | CDR3
NA | TRBJ1-5 | TRBD1 | TRBV7-2 | TGTGCCAGCAGCCTGAAGACAGGGTTCGGTCAGCCCCAGCATTTT | CASSLKTGFGQPQHF
NA | TRBJ2-2 | NA | TRBV27 | TGTGCCAGCAGTTTATTTTATGGGGTACAGGGAGGGGAGCTGTTTTTT | CASSLFYGVQGGELFF
NA | TRBJ1-5 | NA | TRBV19 | TGTGCCAGTAGTATAGATGGAGGCCCTCAGCCCCAGCATTTT | CASSIDGGPQPQHF
NA | TRBJ2-2 | NA | TRBV24-1 | TGTGCCACCAGTGATCTTAACAGGGCTGGCGGGGAGCTGTTTTTT | CATSDLNRAGGELFF
NA | TRBJ2-1 | TRBD1 | TRBV24-1 | TGTGCCACCAGTGATTTAACCAGGGGGCATTGGCCCTCCTACAATGAGCAGTTCTTC | CATSDLTRGHWPSYNEQFF
NA | TRBJ2-7 | TRBD1 | TRBV18 | TGTGCCAGCTCACCAGGACAGGGCTCCTACGAGCAGTACTTC | CASSPGQGSYEQYF
NA | TRBJ1-5 | NA | TRBV19 | TGTGCCAGTAGTGTACAGGGCTATCAGCCCCAGCATTTT | CASSVQGYQPQHF
once | TRBJ1-6 | NA | TRBV5-1 | TGCGCCAGCAGCTTGGCGGGGGGTCAGAATTCACCCCTCCACTTT | CASSLAGGQNSPLHF
NA | TRBJ2-5 | NA | TRBV5-1 | TGCGCCACCGCAGCCATATTGGGGAGTCAAGAGACCCAGTACTTC | CATAAILGSQETQYF
NA | TRBJ2-7 | TRBD1 | TRBV2 | TGTGCCAGCAGTGCGGGACAGAGATCCTACGAGCAGTACTTC | CASSAGQRSYEQYF
NA | TRBJ2-1 | NA | TRBV6-5 | TGTGCCAGCAGCCTCGGAGGGCTTAGTAGGAATGAGCAGTTCTTC | CASSLGGLSRNEQFF
NA | TRBJ2-1 | TRBD2 | TRBV7-2 | TGTGCCAGCACCTCGGGGGGGGGACGCAATGAGCAGTTCTTC | CASTSGGGRNEQFF
NA | TRBJ1-1 | NA | TRBV6-5 | TGTGCCAGCAGTCCGGTTCGGTTGAACACTGAAGCTTTCTTT | CASSPVRLNTEAFF
NA | TRBJ2-1 | NA | TRBV7-2 | TGTGCCAGCAGCACAGCCACGCCAGGGGGGCCCTACAATGAGCAGTTCTTC | CASSTATPGGPYNEQFF
NA | TRBJ2-1 | NA | TRBV9 | TGTGCCAGCAGCGTGGGTAGAGGGTCCTACAATGAGCAGTTCTTC | CASSVGRGSYNEQFF
once | TRBJ2-4 | NA | TRBV5-1 | TGCGCCAGCAGCTTGGGACTAGTTGACATTCAGTACTTC | CASSLGLVDIQYF
NA | TRBJ2-7 | NA | TRBV19 | TGTGCCAGTAGTATAACGGGGGAGCAGTACTTC | CASSITGEQYF
NA | TRBJ2-7 | TRBD2 | TRBV19 | TGTGCCAGTAGTATAACCACTAGCGCGGGCTACGAGCAGTACTTC | CASSITTSAGYEQYF
NA | TRBJ2-3 | TRBD1 | TRBV19 | TGTGCCAGTAGCCAGACAAACACCGGACAGGAACGGCAGTATTTT | CASSQTNTGQERQYF
NA | TRBJ2-7 | NA | TRBV18 | TGTGCCAGCTCTTTTGACTTCGGGGGGCCGTACTTC | CASSFDFGGPYF
NA | TRBJ1-4 | TRBD1 | TRBV25-1 | TGTGCCAGCAGTGAGAGCAGGGGGACAACTAATGAAAAACTGTTTTTT | CASSESRGTTNEKLFF
NA | TRBJ2-7 | TRBD2 | TRBV29-1 | TGCAGCGTTGGAGCACGGGGGGTAATCACGTACGAGCAGTACTTC | CSVGARGVITYEQYF